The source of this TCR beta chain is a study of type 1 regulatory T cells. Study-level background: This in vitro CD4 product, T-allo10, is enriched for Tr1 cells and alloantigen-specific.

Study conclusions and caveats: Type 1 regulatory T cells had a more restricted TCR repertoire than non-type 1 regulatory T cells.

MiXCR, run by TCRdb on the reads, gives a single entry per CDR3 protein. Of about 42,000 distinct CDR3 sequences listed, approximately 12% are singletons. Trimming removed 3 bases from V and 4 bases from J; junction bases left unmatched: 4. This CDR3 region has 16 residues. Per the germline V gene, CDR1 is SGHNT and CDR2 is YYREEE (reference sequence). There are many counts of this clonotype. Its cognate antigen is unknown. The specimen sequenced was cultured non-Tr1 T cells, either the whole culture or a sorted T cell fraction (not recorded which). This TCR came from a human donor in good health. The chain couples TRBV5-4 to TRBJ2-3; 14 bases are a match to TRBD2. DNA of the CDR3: TGTGCCAGCAGCTCCGGGACTAGCGGGAGCTCAGATACGCAGTATTTT. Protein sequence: CASSSGTSGSSDTQYF.